The 3 T cell receptor beta chains reported below all come from one sample, sequenced in a study of radiotherapy plus CTLA-4 blockade in lung cancer (dated by TCRdb to 2016 to 2019). The method behind the library was the immunoSEQ multiplex PCR assay. The source is immuneACCESS, and TCRdb retained only in-frame sequences with V and J called. Part of the clones is not carried over; for the studies checked, unresolved V genes explain less than half of this, and the remainder is unexplained. The sample yields tens of thousands of clones; roughly 85% were counted once. In total, the top ten clones hold 0.65% to 1% of the sample. Here the sequenced sample was peripheral blood, taken from a patient treated with radiotherapy plus ipilimumab. These receptor sequences come from a human donor with non-small cell lung cancer who had stable disease on radiotherapy plus ipilimumab.

In its sample, this clone was seen a few times. V gene TRBV7-2 combines with J gene TRBJ2-7, with 13 bases lining up with TRBD2. The CDR3 contains 14 residues. Germline-derived CDR1 and CDR2 are SGHTA and FQGNSA. Germline trimming cut 4 bases from V and 5 bases from J; bases unmatched to any gene: 2. DNA of the CDR3: TGTGCCAGCAGCTGGACTAGCGGGGGTAACGAGCAGTACTTC. Translation: CASSWTSGGNEQYF. Full variable domain (remainder filled in from reference TRBV7-2 and TRBJ2-7): GAGVSQSPSNKVTEKGKDVELRCDPISGHTALYWYRQSLGQGLEFLIYFQGNSAPDKSGLPSDRFSAERTGGSVSTLTIQRTQQEDSAVYLCASSWTSGGNEQYFGPGTRLTVT.

V and J are TRBV28 and TRBJ2-7, with TRBD1 matching over 7 bases. In germline, CDR1 is MDHEN, CDR2 SYDVKM. J gave up 2 bases and V 6 bases, and 10 bases lay outside the gene matches. The CDR3 loop spans 15 amino acids. The CDR3 DNA reads as TGTGCCAGCAGCCAGTACGGACAGGCTACCTACGAGCAGTACTTC. Translation gives CASSQYGQATYEQYF. Full variable domain (remainder filled in from reference TRBV28 and TRBJ2-7): DVKVTQSSRYLVKRTGEKVFLECVQDMDHENMFWYRQDPGLGLRLIYFSYDVKMKEKGDIPEGYSVSREKKERFSLILESASTNQTSMYLCASSQYGQATYEQYFGPGTRLTVT.

In DNA form, the CDR3 reads TGTGCCAGCACTGGGGCCAACGTCCTGACTTTC. This codes for CASTGANVLTF. This chain connects TRBV6-1 to TRBJ2-6, with D uncertain. Germline lookup yields CDR1 MNHNS and CDR2 SASEGT. The CDR3 has 11 residues. The germline V and J ends were trimmed by 7 bases and 2 bases, with 0 bases remaining between them.